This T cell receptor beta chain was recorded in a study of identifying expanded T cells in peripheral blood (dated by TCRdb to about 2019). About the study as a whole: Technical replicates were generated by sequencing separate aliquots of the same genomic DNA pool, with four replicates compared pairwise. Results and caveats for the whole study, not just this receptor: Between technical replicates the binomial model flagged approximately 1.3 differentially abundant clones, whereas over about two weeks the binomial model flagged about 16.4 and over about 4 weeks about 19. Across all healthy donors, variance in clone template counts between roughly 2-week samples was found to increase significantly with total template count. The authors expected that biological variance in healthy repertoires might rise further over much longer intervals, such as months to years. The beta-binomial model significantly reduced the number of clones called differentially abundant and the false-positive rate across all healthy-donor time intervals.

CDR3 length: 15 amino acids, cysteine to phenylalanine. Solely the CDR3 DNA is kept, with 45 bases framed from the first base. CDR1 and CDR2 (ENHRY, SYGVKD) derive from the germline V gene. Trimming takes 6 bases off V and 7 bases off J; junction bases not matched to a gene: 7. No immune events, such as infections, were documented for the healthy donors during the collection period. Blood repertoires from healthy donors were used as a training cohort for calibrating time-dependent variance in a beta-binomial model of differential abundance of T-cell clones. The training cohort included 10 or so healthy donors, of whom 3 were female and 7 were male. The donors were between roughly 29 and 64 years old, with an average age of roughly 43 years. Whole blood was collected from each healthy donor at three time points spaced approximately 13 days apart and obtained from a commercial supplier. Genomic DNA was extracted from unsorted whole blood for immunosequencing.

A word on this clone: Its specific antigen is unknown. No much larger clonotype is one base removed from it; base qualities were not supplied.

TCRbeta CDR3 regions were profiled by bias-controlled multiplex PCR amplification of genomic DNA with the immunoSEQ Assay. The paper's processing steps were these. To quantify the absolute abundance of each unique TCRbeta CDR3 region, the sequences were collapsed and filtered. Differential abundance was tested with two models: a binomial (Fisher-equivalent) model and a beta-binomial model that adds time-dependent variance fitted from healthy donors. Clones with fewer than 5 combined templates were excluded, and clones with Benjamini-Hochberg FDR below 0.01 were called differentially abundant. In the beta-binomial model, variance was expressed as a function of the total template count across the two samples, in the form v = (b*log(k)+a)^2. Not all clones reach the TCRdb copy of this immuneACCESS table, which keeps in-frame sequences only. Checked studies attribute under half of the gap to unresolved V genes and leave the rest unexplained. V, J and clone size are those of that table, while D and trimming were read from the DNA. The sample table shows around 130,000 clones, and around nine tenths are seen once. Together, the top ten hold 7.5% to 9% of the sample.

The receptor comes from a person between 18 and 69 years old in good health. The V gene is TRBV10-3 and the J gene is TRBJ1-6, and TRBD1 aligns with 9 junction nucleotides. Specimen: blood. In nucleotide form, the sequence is TGTGCCATCAGGGAAACCGGGACAGGGAATTCACCCCTCCACTTT. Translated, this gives CAIRETGTGNSPLHF.